The 21 T cell receptor beta chains given below trace back to one sample, sequenced in a study of T cells expressing NK-cell markers. Each CDR3 protein gets one entry in TCRdb, which reprocessed the 5' RACE reads and gives no DNA. Here the sample table reports 130,000 to 150,000 distinct CDR3 sequences. Sample: blood T cells: a sorted CD56 or NKG2C T cell subset, CD4+ or CD8+ T cells, or bulk PBMC T cells (not recorded which). The receptor source for this set is a man aged 18 to 29 in good health.

The rearrangement links TRBV5-1 to TRBJ2-7; TCRdb's D call, TRBD1, is unchecked because there is no DNA. The germline gives CDR1 SGHRS, CDR2 YFSETQ. CDR3 length: 19 residues. This CDR3 is CASSLALDRYPTSGYEQYF.

The rearrangement uses TRBV5-6 and TRBJ1-2. Germline V gene lookup returns CDR1 SGHDT and CDR2 YYEEEE. The CDR3 loop spans 11 amino acids. The CDR3 loop is CASSLSSGYTF.

The CDR3 region is CSARDLAGGEKYNEQFF. The V gene is TRBV20-1, the J gene TRBJ2-1; the D gene TCRdb calls, TRBD2, cannot be checked with no DNA. Germline assignment: CDR1 DFQATT and CDR2 SNEGSKA (reference sequence). This CDR3 comprises 17 residues.

The chain employs TRBV20-1 and TRBJ2-2; no DNA is available, so the TRBD2 call from TCRdb remains unchecked. Per germline, CDR1 DFQATT and CDR2 SNEGSKA (reference sequence). The CDR3 runs 14 residues. The CDR3: CSAPGTSGSGELFF.

This chain links TRBV28 with TRBJ1-5; the TCRdb D gene call, TRBD1, has no DNA to confirm it. This CDR3 has 15 residues. CDR1 and CDR2 from the germline V gene are MDHEN and SYDVKM. CDR3: CASSLRGVGNQPQHF.

The rearrangement joins TRBV19 to TRBJ2-3; the D gene TCRdb calls, TRBD2, cannot be checked with no DNA. This CDR3 spans 15 amino acids. CDR1 is LNHDA and CDR2 is SQIVND in the germline V gene (reference sequence). The CDR3 spells CASSISVPAADTQYF. The full variable domain, in which reference TRBV19 and TRBJ2-3 provide the parts outside the CDR3, is DGGITQSPKYLFRKEGQNVTLSCEQNLNHDAMYWYRQDPGQGLRLIYYSQIVNDFQKGDIAEGYSVSREKKESFPLTVTSAQKNPTAFYLCASSISVPAADTQYFGPGTRLTVL.

The J gene is TRBJ2-2, the V gene TRBV10-3; TCRdb returns TRBD2, unconfirmable since there is no DNA. Germline CDR1 ENHRY, CDR2 SYGVKD. The CDR3 covers 17 residues. The CDR3 sequence is CAIDGGRGNSNTGELFF.

This chain joins TRBV9 and TRBJ2-7. This CDR3 region has 14 residues. The germline gives CDR1 SGDLS, CDR2 YYNGEE. CDR3: CASSVGLGSREQYF.

This chain links TRBV19 with TRBJ2-3; TCRdb outputs TRBD2, but without DNA this stays unchecked. The CDR3 covers 16 residues. Germline values: CDR1 LNHDA, CDR2 SQIVND (reference sequence). The CDR3 loop is CASSIALAGPKDTQYF.

The chain employs TRBV20-1 and TRBJ1-2. Germline V gene sequence: CDR1 DFQATT, CDR2 SNEGSKA (reference sequence). This CDR3 is built from 15 residues. CDR3 in amino acids: CSARGEENRSDGYTF.

The chain recombines TRBV14 with TRBJ2-7; TCRdb designates TRBD1, a call that cannot be tested without DNA. From germline, CDR1 is SGHDN and CDR2 FVKESK. This CDR3 spans 13 amino acids. CDR3 loop: CASSAWGDYEQYF.

V is TRBV6-4 and J is TRBJ2-1. The CDR3 is 17 residues long. Germline assignment: CDR1 MRHNA and CDR2 SNTAGT. Here the CDR3 reads CASSRRFHRFPYNEQFF.

This chain links TRBV4-1 with TRBJ2-7. There are 14 residues in the CDR3. CDR1 is MGHRA, CDR2 YSYEKL, per germline. The CDR3 sequence: CASSQPADSYEQYF.

The J gene is TRBJ2-3, the V gene TRBV27; TCRdb's D gene call, TRBD2, goes unchecked for lack of DNA. This CDR3 region has 17 residues. Germline-derived CDR1 and CDR2 are MNHEY and SMNVEV (reference sequence). The CDR3 here is CASSSLAGGPFTDTQYF.

This chain links TRBV24-1 with TRBJ1-1. This CDR3 is 15 amino acids long. Germline-derived CDR1 and CDR2 are KGHDR and SFDVKD. Here the CDR3 reads CATSDSGDSNTEAFF.

The V and J genes are TRBV10-2 and TRBJ2-1; lacking DNA, the TRBD1 call made by TCRdb goes unchecked. There are 15 residues in the CDR3. Germline loops: CDR1 WSHSY, CDR2 SAAADI. The CDR3 sequence: CASRGGVSSYNEQFF.

This sequence joins TRBV2 and TRBJ2-5; the TCRdb call, TRBD2, lacks DNA for checking. The CDR3 is 18 amino acids. Germline V gives CDR1 SNHLY, CDR2 FYNNEI. The chain's CDR3 is CASSEGPYRVAGGETQYF.

The CDR3 loop is CASSQDPSNYGYTF. J is TRBJ1-2 and V is TRBV4-3; no DNA is available, so the TRBD1 call from TCRdb remains unchecked. The germline V gene has CDR1 LGHNA and CDR2 YSLEER. The CDR3 is 14 residues long.

The rearrangement uses TRBV4-2 and TRBJ2-3. The CDR3 consists of 16 residues. Germline CDR1 and CDR2: LGHNA and YNFKEQ. This CDR3 reads CASSQESQIFTDTQYF.

The CDR3 protein is CASSLVSGTDTQYF. J is TRBJ2-3 and V is TRBV12-3 or TRBV12-4. The length of the CDR3 is 14 residues.

The chain employs TRBV7-8 and TRBJ2-1; TCRdb's D call of TRBD2 is untestable without DNA. Germline CDR1 reads SGHVS; CDR2 reads FQNEAQ. This CDR3 region has 15 residues. The CDR3 is CASSLEPGGVDEQFF. Full variable domain (missing parts from reference TRBV7-8 and TRBJ2-1): GAGVSQSPRYKVAKRGQDVALRCDPISGHVSLFWYQQALGQGPEFLTYFQNEAQLDKSGLPSDRFFAERPEGSVSTLKIQRTQQEDSAVYLCASSLEPGGVDEQFFGPGTRLTVL.